The present entry profiles one T cell receptor beta chain with its context. The clone's antigen remains unknown. The record has no base qualities; no much larger clone is one base away. V lost 0 bases and J lost 1 base, and the count of bases not matched to a germline gene is 3. The CDR3 contains 16 residues, cysteine and phenylalanine counted. Solely the CDR3 DNA is kept, with 48 bases framed from the first base. From the germline V gene, CDR1 is ENHRY and CDR2 is SYGVKD. To prepare the library, the immunoSEQ multiplex PCR assay was applied. TCRdb mirrors the immuneACCESS table, restricted to in-frame sequences. Some clones are absent from its copies; in checked studies, under half trace to an unresolved V gene, and the reason for the others is unknown. The table for this sample lists 75,000 to 95,000 clones; 85% to 95% of them were counted only once. The ten top clones hold about 0.26% of the sample.

The record originates from a study of technical replicates of blood from a handful of donors (TCRdb year 2017). What was sequenced was T cells isolated from PBMCs. This sequence was found in a human donor in good health. The rearrangement joined TRBV10-3 to TRBJ1-5, and 7 junctional nucleotides match TRBD1. The CDR3 reads CAISESPGQSNQPQHF. The DNA sequence is given as TGTGCCATCAGTGAGTCCCCGGGACAGAGCAATCAGCCCCAGCATTTT.